These 19 T cell receptor beta chains originate from one sample sequenced in a study of T cell clusters in autoimmune cytopenias. TRB rearrangements were amplified by touch-down multiplex PCR with mixed TRB-A/B primers. TCRdb reanalyzed the multiplex PCR reads, giving one entry per CDR3 protein sequence and no DNA. The sample is made up of approximately 6,000 distinct CDR3 sequences, and the top ten hold roughly 5% of it. TRB was amplified from approximately 250 ng of peripheral blood genomic DNA per sample. The sample was peripheral blood. These receptors were collected from a human donor with an autoimmune cytopenia or autoimmune hepatitis (not recorded which).

This chain joins TRBV6-2 or TRBV6-3 and TRBJ1-5. The CDR3 consists of 13 residues. In germline, CDR1 is MNHEY, CDR2 SVGEGT. The CDR3 reads CASSPWNHQPQHF.

By frequency, this clonotype is medium-sized. The rearrangement joins TRBV19 to TRBJ2-7; the TCRdb D gene call, TRBD1, has no DNA to confirm it. CDR1 is LNHDA and CDR2 is SQIVND in the germline V gene (reference sequence). The CDR3 has 16 residues. CDR3 region: CASSISPGQGRNEQYF. Drawing the rest from reference TRBV19 and TRBJ2-7, the complete variable domain is DGGITQSPKYLFRKEGQNVTLSCEQNLNHDAMYWYRQDPGQGLRLIYYSQIVNDFQKGDIAEGYSVSREKKESFPLTVTSAQKNPTAFYLCASSISPGQGRNEQYFGPGTRLTVT.

This CDR3 is CASSLSKGTEGYEQYF. This chain connects TRBV27 to TRBJ2-7; TCRdb designates TRBD1, a call that cannot be tested without DNA. In germline, CDR1 is MNHEY, CDR2 SMNVEV (reference sequence). The CDR3 loop spans 16 amino acids.

Its frequency marks this clonotype as medium-sized. The chain is built from TRBV7-6 and TRBJ2-1. The CDR3 totals 15 residues. Per germline, CDR1 SGHVS and CDR2 FNYEAQ. This CDR3 reads CASSLGPGSYNEQFF.

This clonotype is called medium-sized based on its frequency. The chain recombines TRBV19 with TRBJ2-3; the D gene TCRdb calls, TRBD1, cannot be checked with no DNA. CDR1 and CDR2 (germline): LNHDA, SQIVND (reference sequence). The CDR3 is 14 residues long. CDR3: CASKDAGATDTQYF.

The rearrangement uses TRBV11-1 and TRBJ1-1; TCRdb lists TRBD1, though no DNA is available to test this call. The CDR3 spans 13 residues. The V gene's germline CDR1 is SGHAT and CDR2 FQDESV (reference sequence). The CDR3 is CASSLRTGGGAFF.

The chain employs TRBV4-3 and TRBJ2-1; TCRdb gives TRBD1 as the D gene, but with no DNA this cannot be confirmed. CDR3 size: 14 residues. CDR1 LGHNA and CDR2 YSLEER come from the germline V gene. The CDR3 sequence is CASTNLQGNNEQFF.

In terms of frequency, this clonotype is medium-sized. The chain carries TRBV5-4 and TRBJ1-2; the TRBD1 assignment by TCRdb is unverifiable without DNA. Germline V gene data show CDR1 as SGHNT and CDR2 as YYREEE (reference sequence). This CDR3 is 14 amino acids long. CDR3 sequence: CASSLAGGGHGYTF.

This chain connects TRBV7-9 to TRBJ2-7; TCRdb lists TRBD2, though no DNA is available to test this call. The CDR3 is 12 amino acids. Germline assignment: CDR1 SEHNR and CDR2 FQNEAQ (reference sequence). Here the CDR3 reads CASSLGTGEQYF.

This chain joins TRBV5-1 and TRBJ1-1. The CDR3 totals 12 residues. From germline, CDR1 is SGHRS and CDR2 YFSETQ. The CDR3: CASSLAGFEAFF.

By frequency, this clonotype is medium-sized (0.01 to 0.1%). The chain has TRBV30 and TRBJ1-6. Per germline, CDR1 GTSNPN and CDR2 SVGIG (reference sequence). This CDR3 region has 14 residues. CDR3 in amino acids: CAWRLTGFNSPLHF. Complete variable domain (other parts from reference TRBV30 and TRBJ1-6): SQTIHQWPATLVQPVGSPLSLECTVEGTSNPNLYWYRQAAGRGLQLLFYSVGIGQISSEVPQNLSASRPQDRQFILSSKKLLLSDSGFYLCAWRLTGFNSPLHFGNGTRLTVT.

This clonotype is medium-sized by frequency. The CDR3 protein is CASSIVGFKLHGYTF. This sequence joins TRBV19 and TRBJ1-2. This CDR3 region has 15 residues. In germline, CDR1 is LNHDA, CDR2 SQIVND (reference sequence). The full variable domain, in which reference TRBV19 and TRBJ1-2 provide the parts outside the CDR3, is DGGITQSPKYLFRKEGQNVTLSCEQNLNHDAMYWYRQDPGQGLRLIYYSQIVNDFQKGDIAEGYSVSREKKESFPLTVTSAQKNPTAFYLCASSIVGFKLHGYTFGSGTRLTVV.

The chain joins TRBV7-9 to TRBJ1-4; the TCRdb call, TRBD1, lacks DNA for checking. CDR3 length: 17 amino acids. Germline V gene lookup returns CDR1 SEHNR and CDR2 FQNEAQ (reference sequence). CDR3 protein: CASSSRTGGFGNEKLFF.

V gene TRBV12-3 or TRBV12-4 combines with J gene TRBJ1-1; the TCRdb call, TRBD1, lacks DNA for checking. The CDR3 length is 16 residues. This CDR3 is CASSPPARPPNTEAFF.

This clonotype registers medium-sized (0.01 to 0.1%) by frequency. The chain has TRBV6-5 and TRBJ2-3; the TCRdb D gene call, TRBD2, has no DNA to confirm it. Per the germline V gene, CDR1 is MNHEY and CDR2 is SVGAGI. This CDR3 region has 17 residues. The CDR3 loop is CASSRRTSGTSTDTQYF.

This clonotype is classed as medium-sized by frequency. V and J are TRBV5-5 and TRBJ1-6. The V gene's germline CDR1 is SGHKS and CDR2 YYEKEE (reference sequence). The CDR3 covers 14 residues. This CDR3 is CASSVQGGDSVLHF.

By frequency, this clonotype registers medium-sized (0.01 to 0.1%). The chain carries TRBV19 and TRBJ2-3; TCRdb designates TRBD1, a call that cannot be tested without DNA. CDR3 length equals 15 residues. Germline CDR1 reads LNHDA; CDR2 reads SQIVND (reference sequence). The CDR3 loop reads CATLAGGGLEDTQYF.

This clonotype registers medium-sized (0.01 to 0.1%) by frequency. The V and J genes are TRBV27 and TRBJ2-7; TCRdb reports TRBD2, a call that lacks DNA to check it against. Per germline, CDR1 MNHEY and CDR2 SMNVEV (reference sequence). This CDR3 comprises 18 residues. CDR3 amino acids: CASSSRLAGGRSRYEQYF.

CDR3 in amino acids: CASKNRGETEAFF. The genes are TRBV27 and TRBJ1-1; TCRdb's D call of TRBD1 is untestable without DNA. The CDR3 is 13 residues long. CDR1 is MNHEY, CDR2 SMNVEV, per germline (reference sequence).